A single sample gave rise to the 23 T cell receptor beta chains below, sequenced in a study of T cells after yellow fever vaccination. Each CDR3 protein is one row after TCRdb ran MiXCR on the 5' RACE reads. There are some 200,000 distinct CDR3 sequences in the sample; around 3.1% occur only once, and approximately 3.5% lies in the top ten. The specimen was CD4+ T cells sorted from PBMCs, collected 10 days after the yellow fever booster vaccination. The receptors originated from a man between 18 and 29 years old who received the YFV17D yellow fever vaccine.

This clonotype was counted between two and nine times. The chain is built from TRBV5-4 and TRBJ2-5; 7 bases map to TRBD2. Germline V gene sequence: CDR1 SGHNT, CDR2 YYREEE (reference sequence). The CDR3 runs 13 residues. With V trimmed by 4 bases and J by 5 bases, 5 bases remained unmatched. The CDR3 spells CASSVTSVETQYF. The CDR3, as DNA: TGTGCCAGCAGCGTCACTAGCGTCGAGACCCAGTACTTC.

In this sample, this clonotype turned up many times. The genes are TRBV20-1 and TRBJ1-2; D remains unclear. This CDR3 spans 12 amino acids. V gave up 0 bases and J gave up 4 bases, with 6 bases separating them. Germline V gene data show CDR1 as DFQATT and CDR2 as SNEGSKA (reference sequence). The CDR3 region has the DNA TGCAGTGCTAGAGACACCTTCTATGGCTACACCTTC. Its protein product is CSARDTFYGYTF.

Only a few counts were recorded for this clonotype. The chain uses TRBV21-1 and TRBJ2-1; the table's D call of TRBD1 was not tested on the DNA. TRBV21-1 is assigned pseudogene status. The CDR3 has 13 residues. The CDR3 region is CASSKDGVAPGLF. CDR3 DNA: TGTGCCAGCAGCAAAGACGGCGTAGCCCCTGGGCTCTTC.

This clonotype was seen repeatedly, ten times or more. The CDR3 sequence: CASSVRDTQYF. The CDR3 nucleotides read TGTGCCAGCAGTGTCAGGGATACGCAGTATTTT. The V and J genes are TRBV12-3 or TRBV12-4 and TRBJ2-3; D ambiguous. The CDR3 runs to 11 residues. V dropped 5 bases and J dropped 6 bases, with 6 bases sitting between them.

This clonotype was seen ten or more times. This chain links TRBV7-2 with TRBJ2-1; D possibly corresponds to TRBD1 (7 bases). Germline V lookup: CDR1 SGHTA, CDR2 FQGNSA. V lost 5 bases and J lost 7, with 27 bases in between. This CDR3 is 18 amino acids long. DNA for the CDR3: TGTGCCAGCAGCCTTGGGGGGCCGGGACAGAGAAAGTGGAATGAGCAGTTCTTC. This encodes CASSLGGPGQRKWNEQFF. Looking up the rest from reference TRBV7-2 and TRBJ2-1 gives the full variable domain: GAGVSQSPSNKVTEKGKDVELRCDPISGHTALYWYRQSLGQGLEFLIYFQGNSAPDKSGLPSDRFSAERTGGSVSTLTIQRTQQEDSAVYLCASSLGGPGQRKWNEQFFGPGTRLTVL.

This clonotype was counted many times. The chain has TRBV19 and TRBJ2-1; D possibly matches TRBD1 or TRBD2 (6 bases each). The CDR3 consists of 15 residues. From germline, CDR1 is LNHDA and CDR2 SQIVND (reference sequence). Trimming pared 3 bases from V and 8 bases from J, leaving 17 bases between. This CDR3 reads CASSISGAPWDEQFF. The CDR3 coding sequence is TGTGCCAGTAGTATTTCGGGGGCTCCTTGGGATGAGCAGTTCTTC. Combining the CDR3 with reference TRBV19 and TRBJ2-1 gives the whole variable domain DGGITQSPKYLFRKEGQNVTLSCEQNLNHDAMYWYRQDPGQGLRLIYYSQIVNDFQKGDIAEGYSVSREKKESFPLTVTSAQKNPTAFYLCASSISGAPWDEQFFGPGTRLTVL.

CDR3 sequence: CASSFPGPNTEAFF. DNA for the CDR3: TGTGCCAGCAGCTTTCCAGGGCCGAACACTGAAGCTTTCTTT. V gene TRBV5-4 combines with J gene TRBJ1-1; possible D gene TRBD1, 5 bases. The V gene's germline CDR1 is SGHNT and CDR2 YYREEE (reference sequence). Deletions cut 2 bases from V and 1 base from J, with 9 bases between. CDR3 length: 14 residues.

This clonotype was counted ten times or more. This sequence joins TRBV7-2 and TRBJ2-1; D remains unclear. CDR3 length: 16 residues. V lost 1 base to trimming and J lost 5 bases, with 15 bases between them. The germline CDR1 and CDR2 sequences are SGHTA and FQGNSA. In DNA form, the CDR3 reads TGTGCCAGCAGCTTAGGGTCAGGAAGGGAAAACAATGAGCAGTTCTTC. As protein: CASSLGSGRENNEQFF.

The DNA of the CDR3 is TGTGCCATCAGTGCCGGAGAACAAGAGACCCAGTACTTC. Translated, it gives CAISAGEQETQYF. The chain carries TRBV10-3 and TRBJ2-5; D gene uncertain. V was cut by 4 bases and J by 2 bases, with 8 bases left in between. Looked up from germline, CDR1 is ENHRY and CDR2 is SYGVKD. CDR3 length: 13 amino acids.

This clonotype has more than one count but fewer than ten. The V and J genes are TRBV24-1 and TRBJ1-2; D gene unclear. Trimming took 1 base from V and 9 from J, leaving 8 bases between them. There are 12 residues in the CDR3. CDR1 KGHDR and CDR2 SFDVKD come from the germline V gene. DNA for the CDR3: TGTGCCACCAGTGATTTAAGGGCCAGCTACACCTTC. It codes for CATSDLRASYTF.

V gene TRBV28 combines with J gene TRBJ2-5, with D perhaps TRBD2 (5 bases). With 7 bases removed from V and 4 bases from J, the gap between germline ends came to 13 bases. The germline gives CDR1 MDHEN, CDR2 SYDVKM. There are 13 residues in the CDR3. The DNA of the CDR3 is TGTGCCAGCAACGTCCGGGGAAGAGAGACCCAGTACTTC. It encodes CASNVRGRETQYF.

This clonotype was observed a few times. The CDR3 reads CASTRWVRAGGIANTGELFF. The CDR3 bases are TGTGCCAGCACCAGATGGGTCCGAGCGGGGGGCATCGCGAACACCGGGGAGCTGTTTTTT. V gene TRBV12-3 or TRBV12-4 combines with J gene TRBJ2-2, with TRBD2 identical over 9 bases. The CDR3 contains 20 residues. Germline trimming cut 7 bases from V and 0 bases from J; bases unmatched to any gene: 18.

This clonotype was picked up a small number of times. The chain employs TRBV12-3 or TRBV12-4 and TRBJ2-3; D gene uncertain. The CDR3 is 13 amino acids. The ends were cut back, 6 bases at V and 6 bases at J, with 13 bases in the middle. The CDR3 sequence is CASSPNGWDTQYF. CDR3 sequence (DNA): TGTGCCAGCAGCCCAAATGGCTGGGATACGCAGTATTTT.

This clonotype has a count of ten or more. The rearrangement uses TRBV7-9 and TRBJ1-3; the D gene is possibly TRBD1 (6 bases). CDR3 size: 15 residues. The germline gives CDR1 SEHNR, CDR2 FQNEAQ (reference sequence). The V gene lost 5 bases and the J gene lost 0 bases, with 11 bases spanning the gap. DNA of the CDR3: TGTGCCAGCAGCGCGAGGGGGAACTCTGGAAACACCATATATTTT. Translated: CASSARGNSGNTIYF.

The chain combines TRBV29-1 with TRBJ1-2; the D gene is possibly TRBD1 (5 bases). The CDR3 runs 14 residues. Between the trimmed V and J ends, which lost 5 bases and 8 bases, there was a span of 21 bases. CDR1 is SQVTM and CDR2 is ANQGSEA in the germline V gene. CDR3 sequence (DNA): TGCAGCGTTAGGTCGCCGGGGGTCCTAAGGGGCTACACCTTC. It is translated as CSVRSPGVLRGYTF. The complete variable domain, with remaining parts taken from reference TRBV29-1 and TRBJ1-2, reads SAVISQKPSRDICQRGTSLTIQCQVDSQVTMMFWYRQQPGQSLTLIATANQGSEATYESGFVIDKFPISRPNLTFSTLTVSNMSPEDSSIYLCSVRSPGVLRGYTFGSGTRLTVV.

V usage is TRBV3-1 and J usage is TRBJ2-3; D not certain. This CDR3 spans 13 amino acids. Germline-derived CDR1 and CDR2 are LGHDT and YNNKEL (reference sequence). The ends were cut back, 3 bases at V and 2 bases at J, with 6 bases in the middle. The CDR3 sequence is CASSQDHTDTQYF. The CDR3 DNA is TGTGCCAGCAGCCAGGACCACACAGATACGCAGTATTTT.

This clonotype was detected many times. V usage is TRBV18 and J usage is TRBJ1-4; D ambiguous. CDR3 length equals 15 residues. V was trimmed by 1 base and J by 8 bases, leaving 14 bases between them. The V gene's germline CDR1 is KGHSH and CDR2 LQKENI. This chain's CDR3 is CASSPRESVGEKLFF. As DNA, the CDR3 is TGTGCCAGCTCACCACGCGAATCCGTGGGGGAAAAACTGTTTTTT.

For the CDR3, the DNA is TGCGCCAGCAGCCCTGAAGGAGGTTCACCCCTCCACTTT. Protein sequence: CASSPEGGSPLHF. The chain recombines TRBV5-1 with TRBJ1-6; the D is unclear. Germline lookup yields CDR1 SGHRS and CDR2 YFSETQ. The CDR3 has 13 amino acids. Trimming left V 4 bases short and J 9 bases short, with 11 bases between.

This clonotype was counted many times. J is TRBJ1-4 and V is TRBV29-1; 10 bases align to TRBD1. CDR1 and CDR2 (germline): SQVTM, ANQGSEA. V was clipped by 7 bases and J by 13 bases; unmatched bases: 6. This CDR3 comprises 11 residues. The CDR3 nucleotides are TGCAGCGGGGGACAGGGGAATAGACTGTTTTTT. It encodes CSGGQGNRLFF.

The chain joins TRBV7-9 to TRBJ1-6; D unclear. Trimming shortened V by 1 base and J by 15 bases, and 16 bases separated the two germline ends. CDR1 is SEHNR and CDR2 is FQNEAQ in the germline V gene (reference sequence). The CDR3 is made up of 14 amino acids. DNA of the CDR3: TGTGCCAGCAGCTTAGGGACGAGCTTTTCTGGCCTCCACTTT. This translates into CASSLGTSFSGLHF. The complete variable domain, with remaining parts taken from reference TRBV7-9 and TRBJ1-6, reads DTGVSQNPRHKITKRGQNVTFRCDPISEHNRLYWYRQTLGQGPEFLTYFQNEAQLEKSRLLSDRFSAERPKGSFSTLEIQRTEQGDSAMYLCASSLGTSFSGLHFGNGTRLTVT.

The chain combines TRBV19 with TRBJ1-3, with TRBD1 as a possible D gene (5 bases). Trimming took 7 bases from V and 0 from J, leaving 13 bases between them. The CDR3 is made up of 15 amino acids. Germline CDR1 reads LNHDA; CDR2 reads SQIVND (reference sequence). CDR3 coding DNA: TGTGCCAGTATGCAGGGTGGATACTCTGGAAACACCATATATTTT. Its protein is CASMQGGYSGNTIYF.

This clonotype occurred many times. V and J are TRBV7-9 and TRBJ1-6; TRBD1 matches at 7 bases. Trimming at V came to 5 bases and at J to 12 bases, leaving 16 bases not matched to a gene. This CDR3 region has 16 residues. The germline V gene has CDR1 SEHNR and CDR2 FQNEAQ (reference sequence). This CDR3 is CASSARQGGWYLPLHF. The CDR3 nucleotides are TGTGCCAGCAGCGCCCGACAGGGAGGGTGGTATTTACCCCTCCACTTT.

This clonotype was found a few times. J is TRBJ1-1 and V is TRBV25-1; TRBD1 might be the D (6 bases). The CDR3 is 16 residues long. V lost 6 bases and J lost 1, with 18 bases in between. CDR1 is MGHDK, CDR2 SYGVNS, per germline. CDR3 coding DNA: TGTGCCAGCAGCCCAACCGTGACAGGACGGAACACTGAAGCTTTCTTT. Its protein product is CASSPTVTGRNTEAFF.